The clone carrying this T cell receptor (beta chain) came up a few times. Its antigen is not known. TCRdb processed the 5' RACE reads anew with MiXCR; each CDR3 protein has one entry. This sample yields 230,000 or so distinct CDR3 sequences, of which 18% are seen a single time; around 30% belongs to the top ten. The CDR3 has 16 amino acids. Germline V gene sequence: CDR1 ENHRY, CDR2 SYGVKD. V was clipped by 7 bases and J by 5 bases; unmatched bases: 13. The sample originates from a study of CD8 T cells in ankylosing spondylitis. Study-level findings and limits: The study identified a TCR beta motif of under 10 highly homologous variants that appeared characteristic of ankylosing spondylitis blood.

The rearrangement links TRBV10-3 to TRBJ2-1, with 8 bases fitting TRBD2. The sample comprised blood, either unsorted or a sorted T cell fraction (not recorded which). The receptor was derived from a male donor with ankylosing spondylitis or in good health (not recorded which). This CDR3 reads CAITDRSGSGHNEQFF. CDR3 nucleotides: TGTGCCATCACGGATAGGAGCGGGAGTGGGCACAATGAGCAGTTCTTC.